Below, 9 T cell receptor beta chains from the same sample are listed, as sequenced in a study of blood T cell repertoires in COVID-19. Assay used: immunoSEQ multiplex PCR; TCRdb lists only in-frame clones, some missing. The sample has fewer than 250,000 clones; 80% to 90% are singletons. The source material was peripheral blood. All receptors come from a woman aged 45-59 years with acute or convalescent COVID-19.

The rearrangement links TRBV19 to TRBJ2-3, with D perhaps matching TRBD1 (6 bases). Germline loops: CDR1 LNHDA, CDR2 SQIVND (reference sequence). V lost 7 bases and J 0 bases, leaving 11 bases between the germline ends. The CDR3 contains 14 residues. The CDR3 DNA reads as TGTGCCAGTAAACAGGGACCCAGCACAGATACGCAGTATTTT. Its translation is CASKQGPSTDTQYF.

This sequence joins TRBV6-5 and TRBJ1-4, with no clear D. The V end was cut by 4 bases, the J end by 6 bases, with 9 bases between. This CDR3 region has 13 residues. Germline-derived CDR1 and CDR2 are MNHEY and SVGAGI. The CDR3 coding sequence is TGTGCCAGCAGTTTAGTACAGCATGAAAAACTGTTTTTT. This sequence encodes CASSLVQHEKLFF.

The chain has TRBV3-1 (or the pseudogene TRBV3-2) and TRBJ2-7, with TRBD1 matching 11 bases. CDR3 length: 16 amino acids. Germline CDR1 and CDR2: LGHDT and YNNKEL (reference sequence). V dropped 1 base and J dropped 6; count of bases not matched to a gene: 8. CDR3 sequence (DNA): TGTGCCAGCAGCCAAGTTCGGGGACAGGGGGTCCCCGAGCAGTACTTC. Encoded protein: CASSQVRGQGVPEQYF.

The chain is built from TRBV19 and TRBJ2-7; TRBD2 matches at 14 bases. V gave up 3 bases and J gave up 6 bases; unmatched junction bases: 28. The CDR3 has 23 amino acids. Germline values: CDR1 LNHDA, CDR2 SQIVND (reference sequence). The CDR3 region is CASSIGRPFGGTSGRLSLREQYF. The CDR3 region has the DNA TGTGCCAGTAGTATCGGGCGTCCATTCGGAGGGACTAGCGGGAGACTATCCCTACGCGAGCAGTACTTC.

This sequence joins TRBV6-6 and TRBJ2-3; TRBD2 matches 8 bases. The CDR3 loop spans 16 amino acids. Per the germline V gene, CDR1 is MNHNY and CDR2 is SVGAGI (reference sequence). The trim removed 5 bases at V and 4 bases at J, leaving 11 bases unmatched. The CDR3 region has the DNA TGTGCCAGCAGTCCCGGACCGGGGGGGGCAGCAGATACGCAGTATTTT. Residues: CASSPGPGGAADTQYF.

This clone came up many times. The chain has TRBV4-2 and TRBJ1-4; TRBD1 is a possible D gene (6 bases). From germline, CDR1 is LGHNA and CDR2 YNFKEQ. The CDR3 loop spans 18 amino acids. V was pared by 2 bases and J by 7 bases, with 23 bases between. This CDR3 reads CASSQKGGGSDGSEKLFF. The CDR3 nucleotides read TGTGCCAGCAGCCAAAAGGGGGGAGGGTCTGATGGGAGTGAAAAACTGTTTTTT.

J is TRBJ2-3 and V is TRBV27, with 8 bases lining up with TRBD2. The CDR3 is 15 residues long. CDR1 and CDR2 (germline): MNHEY, SMNVEV (reference sequence). Trimming removed 5 bases from V and 2 bases from J; junction bases left unmatched: 6. CDR3 region: CASSLRTSPTDTQYF. In nucleotides, the CDR3 is TGTGCCAGCAGTCTGAGGACTAGCCCCACAGATACGCAGTATTTT.

The chain has TRBV24-1 and TRBJ2-2, with TRBD1 matching over 12 bases. The V and J ends lost 9 bases and 5 bases, in that order; junction bases with no gene match: 3. The CDR3 is 14 amino acids. CDR1 is KGHDR, CDR2 SFDVKD, per germline. As DNA, the CDR3 is TGTGCCACCGAGGGACAGGGGGCAACCGGGGAGCTGTTTTTT. Translating it yields CATEGQGATGELFF.

This sequence joins TRBV11-2 and TRBJ2-5; 7 nucleotides align to TRBD1. Germline trimming cut 1 base from V and 3 bases from J; bases unmatched to any gene: 8. There are 16 residues in the CDR3. Germline CDR1 SGHAT, CDR2 FQNNGV. As DNA, the CDR3 is TGTGCCAGCAGCTTAGGCGTTTACGACAGGGAAGAGACCCAGTACTTC. Protein product: CASSLGVYDREETQYF.